A selection of T cell receptor beta chains follows, all from one sample in a study of blood T cell repertoires in COVID-19. Using immunoSEQ multiplex PCR, the repertoire was profiled, and TCRdb retains in-frame clones only, with some absent. The table shows some 13,000 clones, with around 83% occurring only once. Source material: peripheral blood. Source of these receptors: a man aged 40-49 years with active or convalescent COVID-19. CDR3s include the opening cysteine and the closing phenylalanine or tryptophan. A D gene is named only where the DNA matches it firmly. Where a row states a size, it is once, few, many or the class of an expanded clone; other rows omit it.

j_call,v_call,clone_size,d_call,cdr3_nt,cdr3_aa
TRBJ1-2,TRBV19,NA,NA,TGTGCCACCAGGGGAGGGCAGACCAAGGGCGGCTACACCTTC,CATRGGQTKGGYTF
TRBJ1-2,TRBV12-3/TRBV12-4,once,NA,TGTGCCAGCAGTTTAGAGCAGGTTGGCTACACCTTC,CASSLEQVGYTF
TRBJ2-2,TRBV24-1,NA,TRBD1,TGTGCCACCAGTGATAATGAGGGACAGAGGGAGCTGTTTTTT,CATSDNEGQRELFF
TRBJ1-2,TRBV6-2/TRBV6-3,medium-sized,NA,TGTGCCAGCAGTCCGATGACAGCCCCTCTATGGTGGTACACCTTC,CASSPMTAPLWWYTF
TRBJ2-7,TRBV7-2,NA,NA,TGTGCCAGCAGCTTAGGACAGGACAGCTCCTACGAGCAGTACTTC,CASSLGQDSSYEQYF
TRBJ1-1,TRBV19,NA,TRBD1,TGTGCCAGTAGTCCGCGGACAGGGACGGCTGAAGCTTTCTTT,CASSPRTGTAEAFF
TRBJ2-7,TRBV7-2,NA,TRBD2,TGTGCCAGCAGCTTAGATGCCCTAGCGGGAGGCTACGAGCAGTACTTC,CASSLDALAGGYEQYF
TRBJ2-7,TRBV4-1,NA,NA,TGCGCCAGCAGCCCAGGCAGAGGAGGAGCCTACGAGCAGTACTTC,CASSPGRGGAYEQYF
TRBJ2-2,TRBV9,NA,TRBD1,TGTGCCAGCAGCGTTTTCCCGACAGGGCGCACCGGGGAGCTGTTTTTT,CASSVFPTGRTGELFF
TRBJ1-3,TRBV9,NA,NA,TGTGCCAGCAGCGTCGGGGGGAGTACCGGGGCTGGAAACACCATATATTTT,CASSVGGSTGAGNTIYF
TRBJ2-5,TRBV7-2,once,TRBD1,TGTGCCAGCAGCAGAAGGGACAGGGACCCAGAGACCCAGTACTTC,CASSRRDRDPETQYF
TRBJ2-3,TRBV7-9,NA,TRBD2,TGTGCCAGCAGCTTAGTGCGGGAGCCGGGACTAGCGGTCACAGATACGCAGTATTTT,CASSLVREPGLAVTDTQYF
TRBJ1-2,TRBV9,once,NA,TGTGCCAGCAGCGTCGAGGGCCAAAACTATGGCTACACCTTC,CASSVEGQNYGYTF
TRBJ2-1,TRBV7-2,NA,TRBD2,TGTGCCAGCAGCTTATCGACTAGCGGCGGGTCAAAGTTCTTC,CASSLSTSGGSKFF
TRBJ2-7,TRBV7-2,NA,TRBD2,TGTGCCAGCAGCTTGGGGGGGAAGTCTTCCTACGAGCAGTACTTC,CASSLGGKSSYEQYF
TRBJ2-7,TRBV12-3/TRBV12-4,NA,NA,TGTGCCAGCAGTTTTCTCTCCGAGCAGTACTTC,CASSFLSEQYF
TRBJ1-6,TRBV19,NA,NA,TGTGCCAGTAGTATAACTGGCGGTTGGGTGAATTCACCCCTCCACTTT,CASSITGGWVNSPLHF
TRBJ1-3,TRBV2,NA,NA,TGTGCCAGCAGACAGGGCTATGGAAACACCATATATTTT,CASRQGYGNTIYF
TRBJ2-3,TRBV3-1/TRBV3-2,once,TRBD2,TGTGCCAGCAGCCCAGCGGGGGGGCCGGCAGATACGCAGTATTTT,CASSPAGGPADTQYF
TRBJ1-5,TRBV6-4,NA,NA,TGTGCCAGCTACAATTTGAGGGAAGGTCAGCCCCAGCATTTT,CASYNLREGQPQHF
TRBJ2-7,TRBV6-5,NA,TRBD1,TGTGCCAGCAGTTACTCGGCACAGGGGTCATACGAGCAGTACTTC,CASSYSAQGSYEQYF
TRBJ2-7,TRBV6-2/TRBV6-3,once,NA,TGTGCCAGCAGCAGAGATAGGGGCTCCCCCTACGAGCAGTACTTC,CASSRDRGSPYEQYF
TRBJ1-1,TRBV2,NA,TRBD1,TGTGCCAGCAGCGAAAGGACAGGGGGGACTGAAGCTTTCTTT,CASSERTGGTEAFF
TRBJ1-6,TRBV11-2,NA,TRBD1,TGTGCCAGCAGCTTACAGGGGGCAAAGGATAATTCACCCCTCCACTTT,CASSLQGAKDNSPLHF